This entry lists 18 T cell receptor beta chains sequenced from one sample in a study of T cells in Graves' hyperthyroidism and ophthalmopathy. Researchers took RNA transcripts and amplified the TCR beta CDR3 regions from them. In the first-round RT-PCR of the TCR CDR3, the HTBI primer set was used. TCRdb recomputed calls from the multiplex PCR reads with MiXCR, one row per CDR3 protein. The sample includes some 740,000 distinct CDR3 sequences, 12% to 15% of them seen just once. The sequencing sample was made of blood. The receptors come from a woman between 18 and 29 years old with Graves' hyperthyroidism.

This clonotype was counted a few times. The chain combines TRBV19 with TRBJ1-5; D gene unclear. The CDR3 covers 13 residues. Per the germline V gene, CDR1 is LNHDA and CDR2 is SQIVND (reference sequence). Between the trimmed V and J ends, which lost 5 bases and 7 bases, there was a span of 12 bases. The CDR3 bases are TGTGCCAGTAGTCCGATTGAGTCCCAGCCCCAGCATTTT. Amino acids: CASSPIESQPQHF.

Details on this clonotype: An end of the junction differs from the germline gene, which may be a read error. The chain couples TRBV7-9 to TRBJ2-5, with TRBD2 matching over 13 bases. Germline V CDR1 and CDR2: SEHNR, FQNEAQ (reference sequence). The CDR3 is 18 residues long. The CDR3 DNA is TGTGCCAGCAGCTTAAGGCCTCGGACTAGCGGGAGTCAAGGGACCCAGTACTTC. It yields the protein CASSLRPRTSGSQGTQYF.

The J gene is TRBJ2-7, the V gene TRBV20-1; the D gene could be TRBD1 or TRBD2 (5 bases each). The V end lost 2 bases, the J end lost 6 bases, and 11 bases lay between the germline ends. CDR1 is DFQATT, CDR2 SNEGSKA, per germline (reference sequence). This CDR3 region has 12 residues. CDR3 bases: TGCAGTGCTAGATATGTTGGGGGCGAGCAGTACTTC. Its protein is CSARYVGGEQYF.

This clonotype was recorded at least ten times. CDR3 loop: CASRLLAGGPDTQYF. The CDR3 DNA is TGTGCCAGCAGGTTACTAGCGGGAGGGCCAGATACGCAGTATTTT. This chain links TRBV2 with TRBJ2-3, with 13 positions matching TRBD2. In germline, CDR1 is SNHLY, CDR2 FYNNEI. The CDR3 extends over 15 amino acids. With V trimmed by 6 bases and J by 4 bases, 4 bases remained unmatched.

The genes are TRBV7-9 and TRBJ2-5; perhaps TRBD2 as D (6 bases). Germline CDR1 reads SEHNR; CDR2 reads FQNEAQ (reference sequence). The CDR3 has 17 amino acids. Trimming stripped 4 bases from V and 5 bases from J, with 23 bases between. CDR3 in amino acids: CASSSHGGKVERETQYF. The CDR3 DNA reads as TGTGCCAGCAGCTCCCATGGAGGGAAGGTTGAGCGGGAGACCCAGTACTTC.

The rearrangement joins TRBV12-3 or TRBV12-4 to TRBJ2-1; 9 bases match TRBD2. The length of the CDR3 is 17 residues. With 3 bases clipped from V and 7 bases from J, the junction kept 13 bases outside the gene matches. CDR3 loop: CASSFIIRAGGGNEQFF. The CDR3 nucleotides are TGTGCCAGCAGTTTTATCATCCGAGCGGGAGGAGGGAATGAGCAGTTCTTC.

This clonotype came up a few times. The CDR3 here is CASSWAGGVNEQFF. The CDR3 nucleotides read TGTGCCAGCAGCTGGGCTGGGGGTGTCAATGAGCAGTTCTTC. This chain joins TRBV11-2 and TRBJ2-1; D may match TRBD1 or TRBD2 (5 bases each). Germline CDR1 reads SGHAT; CDR2 reads FQNNGV. This CDR3 contains 14 residues. V was shortened by 4 bases and J by 6 bases, with 13 bases between the two germline ends.

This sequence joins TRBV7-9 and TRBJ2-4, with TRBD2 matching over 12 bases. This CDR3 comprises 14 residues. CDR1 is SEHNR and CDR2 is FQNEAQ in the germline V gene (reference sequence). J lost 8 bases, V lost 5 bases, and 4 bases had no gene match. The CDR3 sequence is CASSERLAGDIQYF. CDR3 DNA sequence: TGTGCCAGCAGCGAGAGACTAGCGGGAGACATTCAGTACTTC.

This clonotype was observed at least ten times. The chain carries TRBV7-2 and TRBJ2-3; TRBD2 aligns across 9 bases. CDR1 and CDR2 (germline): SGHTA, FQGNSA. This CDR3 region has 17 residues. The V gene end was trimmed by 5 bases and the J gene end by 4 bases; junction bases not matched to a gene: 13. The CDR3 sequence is CASSQETSGSLPDTQYF. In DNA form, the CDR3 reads TGTGCCAGCAGCCAAGAGACTAGCGGCAGCCTCCCAGATACGCAGTATTTT.

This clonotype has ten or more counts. CDR3 DNA: TGTGCCAGCAGTTACTCCGTAGCGGGAGTTATTTACGAGCAGTACTTC. Protein sequence: CASSYSVAGVIYEQYF. The chain joins TRBV6-5 to TRBJ2-7; the match to TRBD2 covers 9 bases. CDR1 MNHEY and CDR2 SVGAGI come from the germline V gene. The CDR3 sequence is 16 residues long. Trimming cost V 0 bases and J 4 bases; bases outside gene matches: 7.

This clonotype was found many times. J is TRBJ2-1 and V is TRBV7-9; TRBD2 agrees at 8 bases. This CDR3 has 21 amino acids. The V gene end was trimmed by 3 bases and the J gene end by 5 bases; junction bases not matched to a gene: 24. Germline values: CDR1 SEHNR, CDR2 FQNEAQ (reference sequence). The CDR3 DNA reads TGTGCCAGCAGCTTGGAGCGGGAGTTCGTCTACGGGAGTGAGTACCACAATGAGCAGTTCTTC. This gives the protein CASSLEREFVYGSEYHNEQFF.

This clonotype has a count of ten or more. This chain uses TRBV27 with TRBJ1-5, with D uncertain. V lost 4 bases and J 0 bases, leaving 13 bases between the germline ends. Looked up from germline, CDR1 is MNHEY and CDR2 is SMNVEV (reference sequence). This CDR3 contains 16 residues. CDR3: CASSSHTRFSNQPQHF. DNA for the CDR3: TGTGCCAGCAGTTCCCATACAAGGTTTAGCAATCAGCCCCAGCATTTT.

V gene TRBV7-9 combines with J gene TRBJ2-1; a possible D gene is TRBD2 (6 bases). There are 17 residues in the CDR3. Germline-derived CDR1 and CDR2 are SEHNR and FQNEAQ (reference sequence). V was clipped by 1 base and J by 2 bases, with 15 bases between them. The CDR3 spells CASSLGSVGGPYNEQFF. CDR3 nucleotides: TGTGCCAGCAGCTTAGGTTCCGTGGGGGGACCCTACAATGAGCAGTTCTTC.

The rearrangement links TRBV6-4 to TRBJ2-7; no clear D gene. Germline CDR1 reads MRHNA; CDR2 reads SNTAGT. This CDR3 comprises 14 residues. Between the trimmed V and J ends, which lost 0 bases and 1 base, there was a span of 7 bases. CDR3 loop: CASSDSTASYEQYF. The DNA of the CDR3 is TGTGCCAGCAGTGACTCCACCGCGTCCTACGAGCAGTACTTC.

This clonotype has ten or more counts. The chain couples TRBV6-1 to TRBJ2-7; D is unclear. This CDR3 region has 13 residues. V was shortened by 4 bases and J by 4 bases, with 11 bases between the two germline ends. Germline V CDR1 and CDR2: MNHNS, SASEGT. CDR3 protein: CASSAGLQYEQYF. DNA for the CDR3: TGTGCCAGCAGTGCTGGGCTACAATACGAGCAGTACTTC.

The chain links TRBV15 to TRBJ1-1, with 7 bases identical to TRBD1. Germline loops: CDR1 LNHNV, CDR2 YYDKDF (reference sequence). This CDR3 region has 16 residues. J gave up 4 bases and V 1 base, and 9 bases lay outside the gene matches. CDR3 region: CATSRGTTGTGTEAFF. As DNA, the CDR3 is TGTGCCACCAGCAGAGGAACGACAGGGACCGGCACTGAAGCTTTCTTT.

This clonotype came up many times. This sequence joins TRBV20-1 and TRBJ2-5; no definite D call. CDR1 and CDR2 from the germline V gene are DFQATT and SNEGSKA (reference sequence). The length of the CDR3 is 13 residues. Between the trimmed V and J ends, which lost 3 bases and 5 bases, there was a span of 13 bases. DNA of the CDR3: TGCAGTGCTAGTTATAACCCCGGGGAGACCCAGTACTTC. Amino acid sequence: CSASYNPGETQYF.

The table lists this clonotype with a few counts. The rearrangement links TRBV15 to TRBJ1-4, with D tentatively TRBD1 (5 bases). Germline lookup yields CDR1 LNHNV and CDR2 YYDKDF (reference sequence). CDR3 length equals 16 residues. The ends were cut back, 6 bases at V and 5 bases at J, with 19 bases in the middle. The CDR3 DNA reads TGTGCCACCAGTCGGGGGATAATGGATTTGAATGAAAAACTGTTTTTT. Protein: CATSRGIMDLNEKLFF.